This TCR beta chain emerged from a study of beta chain features in type 1 diabetes. Study findings and constraints: Fewer insertions but more deletions were seen at VDJ junctions in type 1 diabetes patients. Shorter TCRB CDR3s, moderately but significantly so, marked every one of the four CD4+ subsets in Type 1 diabetes patients. The study left unresolved whether HLA type influences TCRB rearrangement.

Germline V gene data show CDR1 as DFQATT and CDR2 as SNEGSKA (reference sequence). The CDR3 loop spans 11 amino acids. The V end was cut by 4 bases, the J end by 6 bases, with 10 bases between. This clone was seen more than once but under ten times. As yet, its antigen is unknown. Since all of the isolated RNA was reverse transcribed, expressed TCRB transcripts were what got sequenced. Sequencing used immunoSEQ multiplex PCR; TCRdb keeps in-frame clones, though not all of them. Among 150,000 to 170,000 clones listed, 10% were seen once. This TCR was recovered from a man younger than 45 with type 1 diabetes. The chain is built from TRBV20-1 and TRBJ2-7; TRBD1 might be the D (6 bases). Input material: central memory CD4+ T cells from blood. The CDR3 spells CSAMDSPEQYF. The CDR3 DNA reads TGCAGTGCTATGGACAGCCCCGAGCAGTACTTC.